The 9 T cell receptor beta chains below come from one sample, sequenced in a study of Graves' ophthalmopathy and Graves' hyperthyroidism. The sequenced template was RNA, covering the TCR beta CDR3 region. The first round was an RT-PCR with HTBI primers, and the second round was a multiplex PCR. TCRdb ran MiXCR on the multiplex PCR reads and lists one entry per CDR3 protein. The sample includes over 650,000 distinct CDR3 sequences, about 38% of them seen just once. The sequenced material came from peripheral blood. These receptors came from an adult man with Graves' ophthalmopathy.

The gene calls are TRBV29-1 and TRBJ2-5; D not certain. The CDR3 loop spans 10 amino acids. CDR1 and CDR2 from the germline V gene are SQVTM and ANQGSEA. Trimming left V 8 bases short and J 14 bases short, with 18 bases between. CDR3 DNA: TGCAGCTCCACCCGGACCGCCCTATACTTC. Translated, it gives CSSTRTALYF.

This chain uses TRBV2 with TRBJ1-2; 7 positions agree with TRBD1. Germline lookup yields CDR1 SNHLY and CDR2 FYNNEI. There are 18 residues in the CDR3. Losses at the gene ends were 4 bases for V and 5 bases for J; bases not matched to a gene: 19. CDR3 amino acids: CASSASPGGGTVTYGYTF. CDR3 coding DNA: TGTGCCAGCAGTGCTAGCCCGGGGGGGGGGACAGTGACTTATGGCTACACCTTC.

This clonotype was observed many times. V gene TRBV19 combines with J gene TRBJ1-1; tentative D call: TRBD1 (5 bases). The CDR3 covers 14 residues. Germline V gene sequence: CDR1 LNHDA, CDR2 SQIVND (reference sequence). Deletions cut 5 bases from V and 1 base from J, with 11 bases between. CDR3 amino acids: CASSARVENTEAFF. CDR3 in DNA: TGTGCCAGTAGTGCCAGGGTGGAGAACACTGAAGCTTTCTTT.

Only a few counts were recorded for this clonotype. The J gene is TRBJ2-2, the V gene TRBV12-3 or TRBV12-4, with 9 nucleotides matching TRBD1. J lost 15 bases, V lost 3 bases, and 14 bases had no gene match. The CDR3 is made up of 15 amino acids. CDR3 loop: CASSLGASGTGTVFF. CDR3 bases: TGTGCCAGCAGTTTGGGGGCGTCAGGGACAGGGACGGTGTTTTTT.

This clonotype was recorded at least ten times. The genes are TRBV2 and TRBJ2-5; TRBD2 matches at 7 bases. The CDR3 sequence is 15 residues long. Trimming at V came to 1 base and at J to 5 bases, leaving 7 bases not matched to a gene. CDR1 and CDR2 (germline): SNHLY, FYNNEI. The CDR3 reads CASSEVGRGRETQYF. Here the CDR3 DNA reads TGTGCCAGCAGTGAAGTTGGGCGGGGGAGGGAGACCCAGTACTTC.

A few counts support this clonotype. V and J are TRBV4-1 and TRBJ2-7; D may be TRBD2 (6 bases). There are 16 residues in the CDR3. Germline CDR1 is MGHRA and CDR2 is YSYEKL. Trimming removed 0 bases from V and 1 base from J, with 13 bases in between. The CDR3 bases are TGCGCCAGCAGCCAAGAACCGGGAGTAAGGTCCTACGAGCAGTACTTC. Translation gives CASSQEPGVRSYEQYF.

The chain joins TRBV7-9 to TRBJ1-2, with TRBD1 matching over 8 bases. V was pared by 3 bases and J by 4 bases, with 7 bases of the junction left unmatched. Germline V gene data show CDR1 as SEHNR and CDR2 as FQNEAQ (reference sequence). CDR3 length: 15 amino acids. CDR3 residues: CASSFRQGPSYGYTF. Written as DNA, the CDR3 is TGTGCCAGCAGCTTTCGACAGGGGCCTAGCTATGGCTACACCTTC.

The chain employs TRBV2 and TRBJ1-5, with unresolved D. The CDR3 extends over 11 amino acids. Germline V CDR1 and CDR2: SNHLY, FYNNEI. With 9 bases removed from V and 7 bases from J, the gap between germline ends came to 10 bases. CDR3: CASDLGQPQHF. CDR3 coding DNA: TGTGCCAGTGATCTGGGGCAGCCCCAGCATTTT.

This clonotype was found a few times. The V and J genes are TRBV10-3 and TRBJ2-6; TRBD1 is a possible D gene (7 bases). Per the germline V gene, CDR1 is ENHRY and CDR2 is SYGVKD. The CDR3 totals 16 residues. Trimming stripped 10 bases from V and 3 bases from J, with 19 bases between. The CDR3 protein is CASGVEGAIGANVLTF. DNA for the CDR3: TGTGCCAGCGGGGTGGAGGGGGCGATTGGGGCCAACGTCCTGACTTTC.